The source of this T cell receptor beta chain is a study of shared clonotypes between healthy human individuals. Assay used: immunoSEQ multiplex PCR; TCRdb lists only in-frame clones, some missing. The table includes hundreds of thousands of clones, around two thirds detected once. Study conclusions and caveats: In this cohort, only blood was sampled, and tissue repertoires likely differ. Naive CD4 clonotype sharing across four donors was approximately 5%.

This CDR3 is built from 19 residues. Germline V CDR1 and CDR2: SGHDN, FVKESK. About this clone itself: As yet, its antigen is unknown. This may be a read error: a much more frequent sequence differs by one nucleotide.

Material for sequencing was memory CD4+ T cells sorted from blood. As to subset: CD45RA-negative fraction. The chain couples TRBV14 to TRBJ2-6, with TRBD1 identical over 8 bases. This TCR derives from a woman in her twenties or thirties in good health. The CDR3: CASSRTDRGLFSEANVLTF. CDR3 coding DNA: TGTGCCAGCAGCCGAACCGACAGGGGACTCTTTTCTGAGGCCAACGTCCTGACTTTC.